These T cell receptor beta chains were read from a single sample in a study of CXCR3-negative and CXCR3-positive naive CD8 T cells. TCRdb reworked the 5' RACE reads into one entry per CDR3 protein, no DNA. The sample features 3,900 or so distinct CDR3 sequences, with less than 2% in its top ten. The sample taken for sequencing was naive CXCR3- CD8+ T cells from blood. The receptors shown here come from a human donor in good health. Some clones in this sample may be carry-over from other donors' samples. CDR3s include the opening cysteine and the closing phenylalanine or tryptophan. The size of a clone is reported for some rows only, either as once, few or many, or as a class for expanded clones.

medium-sized	TRBV7-9	TRBJ2-7	CASSPTTTGLKYSYEQYF
.	TRBV7-8	TRBJ2-1	CASSIPTVTYNEQFF
medium-sized	TRBV10-3	TRBJ1-2	CAISELGGVDYGYTF
.	TRBV6-2/TRBV6-3	TRBJ1-2	CASSYSEESGYTF
medium-sized	TRBV20-1	TRBJ2-1	CSARDLVTEQFF
.	TRBV7-9	TRBJ1-5	CASSRTGLNQPQHF
.	TRBV11-3	TRBJ2-5	CASSPPPQGVWETQYF
.	TRBV5-1	TRBJ2-3	CASSLGIAVGTSTDTQYF
medium-sized	TRBV29-1	TRBJ1-2	CSVPTGGPYGYTF
medium-sized	TRBV20-1	TRBJ2-1	CSARGDRGNGDEQFF
medium-sized	TRBV7-3	TRBJ2-1	CASSSQGPAYNEQFF
.	TRBV6-6	TRBJ2-5	CASSSGPAAETQYF
.	TRBV9	TRBJ2-1	CASSVASPLNEQFF
medium-sized	TRBV12-3/TRBV12-4	TRBJ1-1	CASSLTDRGSTEAFF
medium-sized	TRBV10-3	TRBJ1-2	CAISSEDRVYGYTF
medium-sized	TRBV2	TRBJ1-2	CASSPFPGQEFYGYTF
medium-sized	TRBV7-6	TRBJ2-7	CASSRTTGPFYEQYF
.	TRBV6-6	TRBJ2-3	CASSPGQGRSDTQYF
medium-sized	TRBV12-3/TRBV12-4	TRBJ2-3	CASTLQGTGDTQYF
medium-sized	TRBV7-2	TRBJ2-1	CASSLGTSGSDEQFF
medium-sized	TRBV20-1	TRBJ1-1	CSARDGTGLLNTEAFF
medium-sized	TRBV29-1	TRBJ2-1	CSVEHVQEKDEQFF
.	TRBV29-1	TRBJ2-3	CSGVTVDTQYF
.	TRBV12-3/TRBV12-4	TRBJ1-1	CASSDTGRNTEAFF
medium-sized	TRBV29-1	TRBJ1-2	CSDAPQGRSNYGYTF
medium-sized	TRBV6-5	TRBJ2-3	CASSSGGGTDTQYF
medium-sized	TRBV5-1	TRBJ2-7	CASMGQGYEQYF
medium-sized	TRBV3-1	TRBJ2-7	CASSQDLTEFSYEQYF
.	TRBV5-1	TRBJ2-7	CASTDSGAYEQYF
medium-sized	TRBV7-9	TRBJ2-1	CASSLILGEQFF
.	TRBV4-1	TRBJ2-7	CASSQAGTGKYEQYF
medium-sized	TRBV25-1	TRBJ2-2	CASSAIILGTGELFF
.	TRBV7-9	TRBJ1-1	CASSLARVGGTEAFF
.	TRBV14	TRBJ2-7	CASSPREASYEQYF
medium-sized	TRBV29-1	TRBJ2-3	CSASGTSGHEGTDTQYF
medium-sized	TRBV4-1	TRBJ2-1	CASSQGGNEQFF
.	TRBV7-2	TRBJ2-7	CASSFLSGQEHFSYEQYF
medium-sized	TRBV20-1	TRBJ2-3	CSAGQGVGTDTQYF
medium-sized	TRBV29-1	TRBJ2-2	CSVVGRNTGELFF
medium-sized	TRBV5-1	TRBJ1-1	CASSLTGPEDLEAFF
medium-sized	TRBV6-5	TRBJ2-3	CASSYSPTSDTDTQYF
.	TRBV29-1	TRBJ2-1	CSLRPGSEQFF
.	TRBV3-1	TRBJ2-3	CASSQRASGAYTDTQYF
.	TRBV20-1	TRBJ2-2	CSASSMDTGELFF
.	TRBV20-1	TRBJ1-2	CSATFGRGDGYGYTF
.	TRBV29-1	TRBJ1-1	CSVDDLNTEGFF
medium-sized	TRBV12-3/TRBV12-4	TRBJ2-2	CASTTTTGMNTGELFF
medium-sized	TRBV29-1	TRBJ1-2	CSVGGGLIYGYTF
medium-sized	TRBV29-1	TRBJ2-2	CSVVSSGRSNTGELFF
medium-sized	TRBV4-3	TRBJ2-5	CASSQWLSAGEAQYF
.	TRBV6-2/TRBV6-3	TRBJ2-3	CASTSGTTSTDTQYF
medium-sized	TRBV7-9	TRBJ2-1	CASSLPSYNEQFF
.	TRBV9	TRBJ2-7	CASSPGTGGGYEQYF
medium-sized	TRBV7-9	TRBJ2-3	CASSTVLRAEDTQYF
medium-sized	TRBV4-1	TRBJ1-5	CASSQIRGPHQPQHF
.	TRBV7-9	TRBJ1-1	CASSGDRAEAFF
.	TRBV29-1	TRBJ1-2	CSVEDGGQPNYGYTF
.	TRBV29-1	TRBJ2-3	CSVEDREFADTQYF
.	TRBV24-1	TRBJ1-2	CATSVPGQGADGYTF
medium-sized	TRBV4-3	TRBJ2-1	CASSQAVRGSYNEQFF